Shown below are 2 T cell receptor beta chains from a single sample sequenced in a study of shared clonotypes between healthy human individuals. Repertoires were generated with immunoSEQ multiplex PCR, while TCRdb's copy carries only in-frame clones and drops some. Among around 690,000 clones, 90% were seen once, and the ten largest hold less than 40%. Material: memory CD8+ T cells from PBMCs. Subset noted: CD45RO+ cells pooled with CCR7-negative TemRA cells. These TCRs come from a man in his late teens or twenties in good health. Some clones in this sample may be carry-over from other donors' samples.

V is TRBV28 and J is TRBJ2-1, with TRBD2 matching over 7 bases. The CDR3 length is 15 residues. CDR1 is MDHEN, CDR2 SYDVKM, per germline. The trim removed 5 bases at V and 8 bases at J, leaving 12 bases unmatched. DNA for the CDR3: TGTGCCAGCAGTCCTCAGCGGGACCTCTCCGATGAGCAGTTCTTC. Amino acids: CASSPQRDLSDEQFF.

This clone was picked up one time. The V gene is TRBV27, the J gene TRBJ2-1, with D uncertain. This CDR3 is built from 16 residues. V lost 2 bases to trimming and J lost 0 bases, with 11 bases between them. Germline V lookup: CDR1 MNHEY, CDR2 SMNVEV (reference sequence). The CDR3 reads CASSLRQHRSYNEQFF. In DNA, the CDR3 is TGTGCCAGCAGTTTAAGACAACATCGCTCCTACAATGAGCAGTTCTTC.